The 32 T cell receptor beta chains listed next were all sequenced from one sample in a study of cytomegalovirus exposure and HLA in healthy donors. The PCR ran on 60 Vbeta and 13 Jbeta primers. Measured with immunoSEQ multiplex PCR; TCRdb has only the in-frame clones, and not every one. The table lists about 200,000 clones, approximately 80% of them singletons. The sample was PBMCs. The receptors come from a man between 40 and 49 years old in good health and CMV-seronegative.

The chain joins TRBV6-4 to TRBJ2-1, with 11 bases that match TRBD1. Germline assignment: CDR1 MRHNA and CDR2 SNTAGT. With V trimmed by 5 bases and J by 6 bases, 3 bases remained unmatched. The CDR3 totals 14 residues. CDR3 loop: CASSPGQGGNEQFF. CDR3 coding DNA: TGTGCCAGCAGTCCGGGACAGGGGGGCAATGAGCAGTTCTTC.

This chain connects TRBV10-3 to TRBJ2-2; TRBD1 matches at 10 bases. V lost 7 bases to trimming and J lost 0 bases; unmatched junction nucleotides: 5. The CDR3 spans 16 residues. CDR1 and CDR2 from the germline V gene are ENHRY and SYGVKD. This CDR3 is CAINLGQGANTGELFF. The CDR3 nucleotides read TGTGCCATCAACCTAGGACAGGGGGCGAACACCGGGGAGCTGTTTTTT.

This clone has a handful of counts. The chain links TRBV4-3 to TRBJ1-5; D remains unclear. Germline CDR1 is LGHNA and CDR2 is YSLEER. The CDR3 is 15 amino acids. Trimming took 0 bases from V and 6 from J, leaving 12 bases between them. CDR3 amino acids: CASSQDLRVSQPQHF. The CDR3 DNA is TGCGCCAGCAGCCAAGATCTGCGTGTGAGTCAGCCCCAGCATTTT.

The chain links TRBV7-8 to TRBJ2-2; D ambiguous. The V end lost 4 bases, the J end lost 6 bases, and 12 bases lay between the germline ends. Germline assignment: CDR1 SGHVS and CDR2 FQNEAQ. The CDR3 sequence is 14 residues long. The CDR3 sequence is CASSWSSSPGELFF. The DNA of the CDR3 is TGTGCCAGCAGCTGGTCTAGTTCCCCCGGGGAGCTGTTTTTT.

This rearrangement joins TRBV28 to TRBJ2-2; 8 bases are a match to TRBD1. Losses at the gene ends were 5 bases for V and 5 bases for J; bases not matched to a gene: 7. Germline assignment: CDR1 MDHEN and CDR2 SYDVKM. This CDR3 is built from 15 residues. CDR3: CASSGDRFGTGELFF. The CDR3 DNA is TGTGCCAGCAGTGGGGACAGGTTTGGAACCGGGGAGCTGTTTTTT.

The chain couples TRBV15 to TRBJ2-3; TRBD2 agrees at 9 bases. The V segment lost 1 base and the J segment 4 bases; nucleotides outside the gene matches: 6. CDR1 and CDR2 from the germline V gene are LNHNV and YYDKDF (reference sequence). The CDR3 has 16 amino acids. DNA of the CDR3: TGTGCCACCAGCAGAGGTAGCGGGAGACAGGCAGATACGCAGTATTTT. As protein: CATSRGSGRQADTQYF.

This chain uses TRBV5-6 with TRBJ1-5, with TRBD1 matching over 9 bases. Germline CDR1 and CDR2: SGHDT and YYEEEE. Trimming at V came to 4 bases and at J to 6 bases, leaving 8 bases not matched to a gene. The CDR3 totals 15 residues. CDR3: CASSLGQGIRQPQHF. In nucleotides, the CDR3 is TGTGCCAGCAGCCTGGGACAGGGAATACGTCAGCCCCAGCATTTT.

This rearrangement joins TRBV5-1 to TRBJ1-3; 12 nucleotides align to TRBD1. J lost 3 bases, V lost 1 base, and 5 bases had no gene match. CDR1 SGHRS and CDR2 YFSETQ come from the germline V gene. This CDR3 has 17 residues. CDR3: CASSLTGTGGNGNTIYF. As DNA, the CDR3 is TGCGCCAGCAGCTTGACCGGGACAGGGGGCAATGGAAACACCATATATTTT.

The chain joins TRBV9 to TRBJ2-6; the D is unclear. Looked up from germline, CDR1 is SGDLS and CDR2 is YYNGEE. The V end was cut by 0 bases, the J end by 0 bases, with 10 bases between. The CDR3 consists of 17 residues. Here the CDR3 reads CASSVDWAPSGANVLTF. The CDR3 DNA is TGTGCCAGCAGCGTAGACTGGGCTCCCTCTGGGGCCAACGTCCTGACTTTC.

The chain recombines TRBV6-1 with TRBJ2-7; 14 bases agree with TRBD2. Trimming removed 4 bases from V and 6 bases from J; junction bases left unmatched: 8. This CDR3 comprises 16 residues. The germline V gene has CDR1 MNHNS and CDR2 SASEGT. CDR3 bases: TGTGCCAGCAGTGTCCAAGCCGGGACTAGCGGGAGCGAGCAGTACTTC. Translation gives CASSVQAGTSGSEQYF.

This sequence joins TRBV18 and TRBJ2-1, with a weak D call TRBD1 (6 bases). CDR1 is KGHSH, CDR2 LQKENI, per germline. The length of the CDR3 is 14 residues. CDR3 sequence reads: CASARGVGGNEQFF. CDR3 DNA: TGTGCTTCAGCGAGAGGGGTAGGGGGCAATGAGCAGTTCTTC.

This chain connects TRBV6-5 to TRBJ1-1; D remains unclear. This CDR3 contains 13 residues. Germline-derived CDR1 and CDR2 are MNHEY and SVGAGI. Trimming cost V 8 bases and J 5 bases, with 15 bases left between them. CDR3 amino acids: CASLGRDMTEAFF. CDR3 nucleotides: TGTGCCAGCCTAGGTAGAGATATGACTGAAGCTTTCTTT.

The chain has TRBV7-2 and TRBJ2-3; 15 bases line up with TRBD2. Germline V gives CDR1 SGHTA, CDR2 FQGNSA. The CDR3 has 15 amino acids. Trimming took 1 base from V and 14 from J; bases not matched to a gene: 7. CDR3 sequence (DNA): TGTGCCAGCAGCTTAGAGGGACTAGCGGGGGGCCCGTCGTATTTT. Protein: CASSLEGLAGGPSYF.

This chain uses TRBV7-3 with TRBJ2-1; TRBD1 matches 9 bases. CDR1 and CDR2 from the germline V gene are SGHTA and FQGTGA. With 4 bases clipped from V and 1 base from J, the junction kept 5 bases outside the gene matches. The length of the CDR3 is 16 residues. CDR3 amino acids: CASSSSGTGSYNEQFF. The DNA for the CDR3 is TGTGCCAGCAGCTCCTCCGGGACAGGGTCCTACAATGAGCAGTTCTTC.

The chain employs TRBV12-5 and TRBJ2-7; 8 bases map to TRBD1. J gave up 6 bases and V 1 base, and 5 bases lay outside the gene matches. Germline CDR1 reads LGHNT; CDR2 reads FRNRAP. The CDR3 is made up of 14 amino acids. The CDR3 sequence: CASGLGGTGGEQYF. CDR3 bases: TGTGCTAGTGGTTTGGGGGGGACAGGTGGCGAGCAGTACTTC.

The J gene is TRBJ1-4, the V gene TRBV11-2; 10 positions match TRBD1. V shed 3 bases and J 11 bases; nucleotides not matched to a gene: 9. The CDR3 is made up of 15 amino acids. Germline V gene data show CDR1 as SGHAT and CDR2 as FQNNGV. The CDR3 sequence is CASSFTGTGVEKLFF. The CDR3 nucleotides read TGTGCCAGCAGCTTTACCGGGACAGGGGTGGAGAAACTGTTTTTT.

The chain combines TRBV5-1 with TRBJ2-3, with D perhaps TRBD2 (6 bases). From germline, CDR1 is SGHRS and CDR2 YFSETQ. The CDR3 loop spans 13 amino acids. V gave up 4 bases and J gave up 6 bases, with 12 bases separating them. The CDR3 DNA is TGCGCCAGCAGCACGGATCGGGGGGATACGCAGTATTTT. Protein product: CASSTDRGDTQYF.

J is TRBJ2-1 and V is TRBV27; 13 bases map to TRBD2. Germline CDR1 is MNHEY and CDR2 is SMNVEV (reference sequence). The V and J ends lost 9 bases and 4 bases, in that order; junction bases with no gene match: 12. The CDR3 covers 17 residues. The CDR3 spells CASNSGTSGISYNEQFF. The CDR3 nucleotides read TGTGCCAGTAATTCAGGGACTAGCGGGATTTCATACAATGAGCAGTTCTTC.

The CDR3 sequence is CASSQPGDTQYF. The CDR3 nucleotides are TGCGCCAGCAGCCAACCGGGGGATACGCAGTATTTT. J is TRBJ2-3 and V is TRBV4-1, with D possibly being TRBD2 (5 bases). V lost 2 bases to trimming and J lost 6 bases, with 6 bases between them. This CDR3 comprises 12 residues. Germline loops: CDR1 MGHRA, CDR2 YSYEKL.

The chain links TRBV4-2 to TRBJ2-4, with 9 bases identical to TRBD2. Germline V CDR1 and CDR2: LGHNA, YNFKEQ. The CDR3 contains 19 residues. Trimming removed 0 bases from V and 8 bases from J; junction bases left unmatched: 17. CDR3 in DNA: TGTGCCAGCAGCCAAGATGCGGGGGTAGCGGGGGTCGTCGTTGACATTCAGTACTTC. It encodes CASSQDAGVAGVVVDIQYF.

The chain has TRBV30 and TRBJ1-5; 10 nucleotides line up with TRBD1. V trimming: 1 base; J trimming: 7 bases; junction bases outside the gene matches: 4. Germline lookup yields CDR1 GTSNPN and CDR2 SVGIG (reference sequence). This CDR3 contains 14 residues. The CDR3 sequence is CAWSGQGAWQPQHF. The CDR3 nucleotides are TGTGCCTGGAGTGGACAGGGGGCTTGGCAGCCCCAGCATTTT.

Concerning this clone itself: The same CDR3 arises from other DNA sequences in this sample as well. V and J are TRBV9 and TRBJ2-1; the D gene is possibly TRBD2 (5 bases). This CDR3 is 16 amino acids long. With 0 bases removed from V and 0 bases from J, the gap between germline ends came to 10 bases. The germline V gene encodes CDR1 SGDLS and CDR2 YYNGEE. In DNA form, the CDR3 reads TGTGCCAGCAGCGTAGGAGGGCCGAGCTCCTACAATGAGCAGTTCTTC. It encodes CASSVGGPSSYNEQFF.

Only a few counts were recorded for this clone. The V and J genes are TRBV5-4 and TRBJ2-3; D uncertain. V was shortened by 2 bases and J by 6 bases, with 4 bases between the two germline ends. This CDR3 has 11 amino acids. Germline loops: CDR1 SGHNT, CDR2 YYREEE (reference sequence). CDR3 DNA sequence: TGTGCCAGCAGCTTTATGGATACGCAGTATTTT. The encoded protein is CASSFMDTQYF.

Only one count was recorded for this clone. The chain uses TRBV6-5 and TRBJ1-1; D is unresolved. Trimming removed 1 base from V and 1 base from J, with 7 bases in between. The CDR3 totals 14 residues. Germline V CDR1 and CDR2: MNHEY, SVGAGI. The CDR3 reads CASSYFEGNTEAFF. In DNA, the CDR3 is TGTGCCAGCAGTTACTTTGAGGGGAACACTGAAGCTTTCTTT.

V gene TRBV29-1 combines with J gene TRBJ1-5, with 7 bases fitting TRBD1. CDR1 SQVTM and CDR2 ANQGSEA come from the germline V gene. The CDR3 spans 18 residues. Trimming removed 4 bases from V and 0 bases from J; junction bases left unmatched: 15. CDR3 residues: CSVVGVGQWSYSNQPQHF. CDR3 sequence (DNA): TGCAGCGTTGTAGGGGTGGGACAGTGGTCTTATAGCAATCAGCCCCAGCATTTT.

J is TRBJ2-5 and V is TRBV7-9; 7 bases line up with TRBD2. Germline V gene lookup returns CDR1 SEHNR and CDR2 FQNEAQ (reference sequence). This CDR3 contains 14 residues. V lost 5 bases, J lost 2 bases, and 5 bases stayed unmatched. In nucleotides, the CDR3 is TGTGCCAGCAGCCAGACTAGCCCTCAAGAGACCCAGTACTTC. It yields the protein CASSQTSPQETQYF. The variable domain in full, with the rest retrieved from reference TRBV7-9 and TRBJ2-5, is DTGVSQNPRHKITKRGQNVTFRCDPISEHNRLYWYRQTLGQGPEFLTYFQNEAQLEKSRLLSDRFSAERPKGSFSTLEIQRTEQGDSAMYLCASSQTSPQETQYFGPGTRLLVL.

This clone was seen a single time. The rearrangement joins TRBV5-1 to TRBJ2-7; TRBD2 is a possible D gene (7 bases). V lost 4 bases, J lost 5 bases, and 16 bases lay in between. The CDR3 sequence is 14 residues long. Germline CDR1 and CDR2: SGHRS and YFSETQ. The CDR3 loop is CASSPDGGLDEQYF. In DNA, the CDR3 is TGCGCCAGCAGCCCCGACGGGGGGCTTGACGAGCAGTACTTC.

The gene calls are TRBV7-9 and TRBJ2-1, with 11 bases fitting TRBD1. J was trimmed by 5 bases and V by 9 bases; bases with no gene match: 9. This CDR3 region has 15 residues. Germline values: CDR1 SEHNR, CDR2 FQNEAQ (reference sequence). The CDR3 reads CASVRTGGADNEQFF. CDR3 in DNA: TGTGCCAGTGTTAGGACAGGGGGCGCCGACAATGAGCAGTTCTTC.

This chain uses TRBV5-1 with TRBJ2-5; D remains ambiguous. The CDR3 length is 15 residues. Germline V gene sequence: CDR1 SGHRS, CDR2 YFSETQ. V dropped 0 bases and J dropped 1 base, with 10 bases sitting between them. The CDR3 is CASSLAESGQETQYF. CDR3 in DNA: TGCGCCAGCAGCTTGGCCGAGTCGGGCCAAGAGACCCAGTACTTC.

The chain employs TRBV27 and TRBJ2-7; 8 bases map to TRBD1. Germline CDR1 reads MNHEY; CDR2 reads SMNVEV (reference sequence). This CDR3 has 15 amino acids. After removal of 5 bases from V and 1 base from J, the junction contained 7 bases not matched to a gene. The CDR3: CASSPDRGASYEQYF. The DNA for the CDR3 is TGTGCCAGCAGTCCCGACAGGGGAGCTTCCTACGAGCAGTACTTC.

For the CDR3, the DNA is TGTGCCAGCTCACCACTCGGACAGAGGGAGACCCAGTACTTC. This sequence encodes CASSPLGQRETQYF. The chain couples TRBV18 to TRBJ2-5; a possible D gene is TRBD1 (6 bases). Germline V gene lookup returns CDR1 KGHSH and CDR2 LQKENI. The V and J ends lost 1 base and 5 bases respectively, with 11 bases between them. The CDR3 loop spans 14 amino acids.

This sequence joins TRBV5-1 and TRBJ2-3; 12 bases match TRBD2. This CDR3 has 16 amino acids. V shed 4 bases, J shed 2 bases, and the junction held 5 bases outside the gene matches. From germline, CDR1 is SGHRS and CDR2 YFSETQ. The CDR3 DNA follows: TGCGCCAGCAGCACGAGACTAGCGGGGGTCACAGATACGCAGTATTTT. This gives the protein CASSTRLAGVTDTQYF.